Listed below are T cell receptor beta chains from one sample, sequenced in a study of T cells in Graves' hyperthyroidism and ophthalmopathy. MiXCR was run by TCRdb on the multiplex PCR reads, yielding one entry per CDR3 protein. The data contain around 600,000 distinct CDR3 sequences, more than 12% of them singletons. Sequenced sample: blood. The receptor source for this set is a woman aged 50 to 60 with Graves' ophthalmopathy. CDR3s include the opening cysteine and the closing phenylalanine or tryptophan. The order of the fields is clone size, V gene, D gene, J gene, CDR3 DNA, CDR3 protein. D genes are given only for firm matches. A row's size may be missing; if present it is once, few, many or a size class.

clone_size: -; v_call: TRBV19; d_call: -; j_call: TRBJ2-2; cdr3_nt: TGTGCCACCTTAGCGGAGGGCACCGGGGAGCTGTTTTTT; cdr3_aa: CATLAEGTGELFF
clone_size: many; v_call: TRBV20-1; d_call: -; j_call: TRBJ2-3; cdr3_nt: TGCAGTGCTAGAACCCCGGGACTTCATACGCAGTATTTT; cdr3_aa: CSARTPGLHTQYF
clone_size: many; v_call: TRBV28; d_call: -; j_call: TRBJ1-6; cdr3_nt: TGTGCCAGCAATCGACCCGGAGATGTTTCACCCCTCCACTTT; cdr3_aa: CASNRPGDVSPLHF
clone_size: few; v_call: TRBV4-3; d_call: -; j_call: TRBJ1-2; cdr3_nt: TGCGCCAGCAGCCAAGATTACAGTAACTATGGCTACACCTTC; cdr3_aa: CASSQDYSNYGYTF
clone_size: -; v_call: TRBV19; d_call: TRBD1; j_call: TRBJ1-1; cdr3_nt: TGTGCCAGTAGTATCCGGGACAGGGAACGGGGGGAGTCTTTCTTT; cdr3_aa: CASSIRDRERGESFF
clone_size: few; v_call: TRBV30; d_call: TRBD2; j_call: TRBJ2-1; cdr3_nt: TGTGCCTGGAGCGCCACAGGGACTAGCGGATTCTACAATGAGCAGTTCTTC; cdr3_aa: CAWSATGTSGFYNEQFF
clone_size: few; v_call: TRBV6-2/TRBV6-3; d_call: TRBD2; j_call: TRBJ2-1; cdr3_nt: TGTGCCAGCAATCCGGTTAGCGGGATATACAGTGAGCAGTTCTTC; cdr3_aa: CASNPVSGIYSEQFF
clone_size: many; v_call: TRBV12-3/TRBV12-4; d_call: -; j_call: TRBJ1-1; cdr3_nt: TGTGCCAGCAGTTTACCGGGATTCATGAACACTGAAGCTTTCTTT; cdr3_aa: CASSLPGFMNTEAFF
clone_size: few; v_call: TRBV29-1; d_call: -; j_call: TRBJ1-1; cdr3_nt: TGCAGCGTAATGGGGACTACCATGGGTACTGAAGCTTTCTTT; cdr3_aa: CSVMGTTMGTEAFF
clone_size: -; v_call: TRBV30; d_call: -; j_call: TRBJ2-7; cdr3_nt: TGTGCCTGGGGGGAGAACTCCTACGAGCAGTACTTC; cdr3_aa: CAWGENSYEQYF
clone_size: few; v_call: TRBV27; d_call: -; j_call: TRBJ1-1; cdr3_nt: TGTGCCAGCAGCTTAGCTGGGCAGGCGAACACTGAAGCTTTCTTT; cdr3_aa: CASSLAGQANTEAFF
clone_size: many; v_call: TRBV7-9; d_call: -; j_call: TRBJ1-4; cdr3_nt: TGTGCCAGCAGCTTGGGTAGCGTTGAAAAACTGTTTTTT; cdr3_aa: CASSLGSVEKLFF
clone_size: few; v_call: TRBV4-2; d_call: -; j_call: TRBJ1-1; cdr3_nt: TGTGCCAGCAGCCCGGAGGACTTCAAAAGGGACACTGAAGCTTTCTTT; cdr3_aa: CASSPEDFKRDTEAFF
clone_size: few; v_call: TRBV7-9; d_call: TRBD2; j_call: TRBJ2-4; cdr3_nt: TGTGCCAGCAGCTTCGAGGGACTACTTAAAAACATTCAGTACTTC; cdr3_aa: CASSFEGLLKNIQYF
clone_size: few; v_call: TRBV29-1; d_call: -; j_call: TRBJ1-2; cdr3_nt: TGCAGCGTTGAATTGGGCCCTGGCTACACCTTC; cdr3_aa: CSVELGPGYTF
clone_size: -; v_call: TRBV2; d_call: -; j_call: TRBJ1-6; cdr3_nt: TGTGCCAGCAGTGAGTCAGGGTTCGGTTCACCCCTCCACTTT; cdr3_aa: CASSESGFGSPLHF
clone_size: many; v_call: TRBV7-2; d_call: TRBD1; j_call: TRBJ2-7; cdr3_nt: TGTGCCAGCAGCTTAGTTGGGACAGGGTTTAGTGCCTACGAGCAGTACTTC; cdr3_aa: CASSLVGTGFSAYEQYF